This paragraph covers one T cell receptor beta chain sequence. The entry originates in a study of blood T cell repertoires in COVID-19. Study in general: Donors in the United States, Italy and Spain gave samples during acute or convalescent COVID-19.

The assay was immunoSEQ multiplex PCR, and TCRdb's table has in-frame clones only and misses some. The sample has 200,000 to 300,000 clones; approximately 87% are singletons. The source is a woman aged 50 to 60 with acute or convalescent COVID-19. The source material was peripheral blood.

In DNA, the CDR3 is TGTGCCAGCAGCCAAGCTGACAGAACTAATGAAAAACTGTTTTTT. Protein product: CASSQADRTNEKLFF. The V and J genes are TRBV4-2 and TRBJ1-4, with a tentative D call TRBD1 (5 bases). Germline V gives CDR1 LGHNA, CDR2 YNFKEQ. The V gene lost 1 base and the J gene lost 1 base, with 7 bases spanning the gap. The CDR3 contains 15 residues.